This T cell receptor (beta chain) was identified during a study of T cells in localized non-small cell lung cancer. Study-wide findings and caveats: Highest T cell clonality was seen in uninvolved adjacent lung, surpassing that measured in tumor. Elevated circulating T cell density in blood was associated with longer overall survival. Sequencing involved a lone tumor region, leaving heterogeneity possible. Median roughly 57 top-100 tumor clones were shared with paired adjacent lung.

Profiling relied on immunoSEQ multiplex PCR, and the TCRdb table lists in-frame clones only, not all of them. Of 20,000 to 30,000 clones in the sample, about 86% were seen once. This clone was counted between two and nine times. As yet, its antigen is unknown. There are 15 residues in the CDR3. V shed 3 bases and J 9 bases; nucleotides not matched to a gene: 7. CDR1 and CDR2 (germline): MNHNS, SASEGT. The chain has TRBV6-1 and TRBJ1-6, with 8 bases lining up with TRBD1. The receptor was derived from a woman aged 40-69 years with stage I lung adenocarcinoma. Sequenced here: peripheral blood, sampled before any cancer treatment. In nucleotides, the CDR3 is TGTGCCAGCAGTGAGCTAGGACAGGGTTTTTCACCCCTCCACTTT. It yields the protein CASSELGQGFSPLHF.